These 6 T cell receptor beta chains came from one sample sequenced in a study of shared T cell receptors in the human thymus. Sequencing used immunoSEQ multiplex PCR; TCRdb keeps in-frame clones, though not all of them. The data contain under 450,000 clones, approximately 95% of them singletons. Sequencing used thymocytes. These receptors came from a human donor.

The chain links TRBV6-5 to TRBJ1-2; 7 positions match TRBD1. CDR1 MNHEY and CDR2 SVGAGI come from the germline V gene. J lost 9 bases, V lost 8 bases, and 15 bases had no gene match. The CDR3 covers 14 residues. CDR3 residues: CASGSYQGEVSYTF. The CDR3 nucleotides read TGTGCCAGCGGAAGTTATCAGGGGGAGGTGAGCTACACCTTC.

The rearrangement uses TRBV27 and TRBJ1-6; unclear D gene. This CDR3 is 14 amino acids long. Germline V gene data show CDR1 as MNHEY and CDR2 as SMNVEV (reference sequence). Trimming removed 3 bases at V and 9 bases at J, with 12 bases between. In DNA, the CDR3 is TGTGCCAGCAGTTTGTTCGACGGGTTTTCACCCCTCCACTTT. Residues: CASSLFDGFSPLHF.

Remarks on this clone: A read error may account for a junction end that differs from germline. The CDR3 loop reads CASSDSGLPSAGF. In DNA form, the CDR3 reads TGTGCCAGCAGTGACTCGGGCTTACCCTCGGCGGGCTTC. The V call is TRBV6-4, the J call TRBJ2-7; TRBD2 is a possible D gene (5 bases). CDR3 length equals 13 residues. Per the germline V gene, CDR1 is MRHNA and CDR2 is SNTAGT.

The chain has TRBV27 and TRBJ2-1; D may correspond to TRBD1 or TRBD2 (5 bases each). V was clipped by 1 base and J by 2 bases, with 12 bases between them. This CDR3 spans 16 amino acids. Germline V lookup: CDR1 MNHEY, CDR2 SMNVEV (reference sequence). The CDR3 spells CASSLWSRDPYNEQFF. For the CDR3, the DNA is TGTGCCAGCAGTTTATGGAGCAGGGACCCCTACAATGAGCAGTTCTTC.

The chain uses TRBV7-8 and TRBJ2-5; possible D gene TRBD2, 6 bases. V was shortened by 6 bases and J by 1 base, with 15 bases between the two germline ends. Germline V CDR1 and CDR2: SGHVS, FQNEAQ. The CDR3 totals 15 residues. The CDR3 DNA reads TGTGCCAGCAGTTCCGTTGGAGGGGCCCAAGAGACCCAGTACTTC. Translating gives CASSSVGGAQETQYF.

The chain recombines TRBV14 with TRBJ1-2, with 9 bases that match TRBD1. The germline V gene encodes CDR1 SGHDN and CDR2 FVKESK. V trimming: 3 bases; J trimming: 5 bases; junction bases outside the gene matches: 4. The CDR3 runs 14 residues. The CDR3 DNA reads TGTGCCAGCAGCCACAATGACAGGGGGTATGGCTACACCTTC. Its translation: CASSHNDRGYGYTF. The full variable domain, in which reference TRBV14 and TRBJ1-2 provide the parts outside the CDR3, is EAGVTQFPSHSVIEKGQTVTLRCDPISGHDNLYWYRRVMGKEIKFLLHFVKESKQDESGMPNNRFLAERTGGTYSTLKVQPAELEDSGVYFCASSHNDRGYGYTFGSGTRLTVV.